Listed below are T cell receptor beta chains from one sample, sequenced in a study of radiotherapy plus CTLA-4 blockade in lung cancer. TCRdb's copy holds only in-frame clones and misses some; the assay was immunoSEQ multiplex PCR. The repertoire holds roughly 50,000 clones, with around four fifths as singletons. Sequencing used peripheral blood, obtained from a patient treated with radiotherapy plus ipilimumab. The receptor set was obtained from a human donor with non-small cell lung cancer who had a partial response to radiotherapy plus ipilimumab. Each CDR3 is given with its conserved first and last residue. A D gene is named only where the DNA matches it firmly. Not all rows give a size; the values are once, few, many and, for expanded clones, a class.

D gene	V gene	J gene	clone size	CDR3 DNA	CDR3 protein
TRBD1	TRBV4-1	TRBJ1-2	.	TGCGCCAGCAGCCAAGGTGCAGGGGGCGTTAGGTATGGCTACACCTTC	CASSQGAGGVRYGYTF
TRBD1	TRBV28	TRBJ2-1	.	TGTGCCAGCAGTTCCATACAGGGGTCTGGGTACAATGAGCAGTTCTTC	CASSSIQGSGYNEQFF
.	TRBV28	TRBJ1-5	.	TGTGCCAGCAGACCTGGGCCGGCGGGGCAGCCCCAGCATTTT	CASRPGPAGQPQHF
.	TRBV7-7	TRBJ2-5	.	TGTGCCAGCAGCTTAGTGGGCCCTCAAGAGACCCAGTACTTC	CASSLVGPQETQYF
TRBD1	TRBV5-1	TRBJ2-7	.	TGCGCCAGCAGCTTACCGGGACAGGGAAGCGAGCAGTACTTC	CASSLPGQGSEQYF
.	TRBV7-8	TRBJ1-3	.	TGTGCCAGCAGCTTAGCGTCCAGGGGCAATGGAAACACCATATATTTT	CASSLASRGNGNTIYF
.	TRBV9	TRBJ1-2	.	TGTGCCAGCAGCGTCGGGTCCGGGGGAGACTATGGCTACACCTTC	CASSVGSGGDYGYTF
.	TRBV23-1	TRBJ1-1	.	TGCGCCAGCAGTCAATCGAGGGCAGGTAACACTGAAGCTTTCTTT	CASSQSRAGNTEAFF
TRBD1	TRBV5-1	TRBJ2-7	once	TGCGCCAGCAGCCAGGACAGGGGGAGGGAGCAGTACTTC	CASSQDRGREQYF
TRBD1	TRBV5-8	TRBJ1-5	once	TGTGCCAGCAGATCACAGGGGGCAGGCAATCAGCCCCAGCATTTT	CASRSQGAGNQPQHF
.	TRBV29-1	TRBJ1-2	.	TGCAGCGTAGGAGGGGGGGGCTATGGCTACACCTTC	CSVGGGGYGYTF
.	TRBV2	TRBJ1-4	.	TGTGCCAGCAGGGCCCCGGGGGGTGGTGAAAAACTGTTTTTT	CASRAPGGGEKLFF
.	TRBV6-5	TRBJ2-1	.	TGTGCCAGCAGTCCCGTGGAGGGACTGTCCTATGAGCAGTTCTTC	CASSPVEGLSYEQFF